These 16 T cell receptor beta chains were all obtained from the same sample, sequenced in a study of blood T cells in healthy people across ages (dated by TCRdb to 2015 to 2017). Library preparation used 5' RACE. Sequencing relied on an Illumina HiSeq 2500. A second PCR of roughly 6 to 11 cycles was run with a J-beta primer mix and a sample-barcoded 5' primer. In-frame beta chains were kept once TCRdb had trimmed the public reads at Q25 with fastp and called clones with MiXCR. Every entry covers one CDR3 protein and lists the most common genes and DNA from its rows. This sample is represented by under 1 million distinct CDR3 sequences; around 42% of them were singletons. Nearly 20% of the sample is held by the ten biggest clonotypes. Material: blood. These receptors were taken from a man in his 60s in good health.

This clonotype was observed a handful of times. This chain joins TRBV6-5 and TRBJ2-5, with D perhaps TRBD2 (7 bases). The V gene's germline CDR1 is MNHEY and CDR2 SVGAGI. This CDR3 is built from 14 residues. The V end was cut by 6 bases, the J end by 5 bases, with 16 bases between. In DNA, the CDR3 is TGTGCCAGCAGGTCGGGGGGCTTGGGCGAGACCCAGTACTTC. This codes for CASRSGGLGETQYF.

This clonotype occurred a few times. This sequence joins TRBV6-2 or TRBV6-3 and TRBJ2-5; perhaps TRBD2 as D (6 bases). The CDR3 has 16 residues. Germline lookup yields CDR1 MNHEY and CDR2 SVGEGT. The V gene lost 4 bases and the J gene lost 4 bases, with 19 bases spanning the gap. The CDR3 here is CASSSIRDSVRETQYF. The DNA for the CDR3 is TGTGCCAGCAGTTCAATCCGGGACTCCGTTAGAGAGACCCAGTACTTC.

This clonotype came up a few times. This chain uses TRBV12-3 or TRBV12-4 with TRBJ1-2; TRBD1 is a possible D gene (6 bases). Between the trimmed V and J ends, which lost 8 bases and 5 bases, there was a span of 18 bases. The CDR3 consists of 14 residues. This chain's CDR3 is CASFGPTGPYGYTF. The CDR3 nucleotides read TGTGCCAGCTTCGGTCCGACAGGACCTTATGGCTACACCTTC.

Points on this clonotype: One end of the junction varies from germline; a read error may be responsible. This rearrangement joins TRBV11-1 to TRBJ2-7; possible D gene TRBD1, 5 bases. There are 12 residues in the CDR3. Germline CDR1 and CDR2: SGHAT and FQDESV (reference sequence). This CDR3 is CVSSYSRDEQYF. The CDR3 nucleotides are TGTGTCAGCAGCTACTCCAGGGACGAGCAGTACTTC.

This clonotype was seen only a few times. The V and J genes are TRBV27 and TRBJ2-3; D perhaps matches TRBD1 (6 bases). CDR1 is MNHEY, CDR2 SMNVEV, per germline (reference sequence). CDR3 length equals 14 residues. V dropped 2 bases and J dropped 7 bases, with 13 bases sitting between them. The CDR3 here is CASSLGGQSYTQYF. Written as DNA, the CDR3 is TGTGCCAGCAGTTTAGGTGGACAGAGTTATACGCAGTATTTT.

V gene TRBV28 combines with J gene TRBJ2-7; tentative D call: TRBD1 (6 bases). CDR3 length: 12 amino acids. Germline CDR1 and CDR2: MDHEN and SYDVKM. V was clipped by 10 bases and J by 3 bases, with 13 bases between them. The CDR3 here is CAISTGLYEQYF. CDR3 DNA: TGTGCCATCTCGACAGGTCTCTACGAGCAGTACTTC.

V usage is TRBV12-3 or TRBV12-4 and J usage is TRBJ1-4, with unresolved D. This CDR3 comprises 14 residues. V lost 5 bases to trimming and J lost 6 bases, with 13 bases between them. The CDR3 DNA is TGTGCCAGCAGTCCTTGTGGGCCAGATGAAAAACTGTTTTTT. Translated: CASSPCGPDEKLFF.

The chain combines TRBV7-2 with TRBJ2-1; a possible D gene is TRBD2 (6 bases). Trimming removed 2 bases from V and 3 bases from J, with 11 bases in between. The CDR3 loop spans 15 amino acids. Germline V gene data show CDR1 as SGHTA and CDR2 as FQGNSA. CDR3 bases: TGTGCCAGCAGCTTATGGGCGGGGATCTACAATGAGCAGTTCTTC. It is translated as CASSLWAGIYNEQFF.

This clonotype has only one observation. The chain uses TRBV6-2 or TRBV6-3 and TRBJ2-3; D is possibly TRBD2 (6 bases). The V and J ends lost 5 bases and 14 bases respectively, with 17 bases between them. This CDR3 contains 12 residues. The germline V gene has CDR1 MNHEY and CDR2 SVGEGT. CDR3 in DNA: TGTGCCAGCAGTGTTTCCGGACTATGGATGTATTTT. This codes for CASSVSGLWMYF.

This chain's CDR3 is CASSQTDSGLTEAFF. The CDR3 DNA follows: TGCGCCAGCAGCCAAACGGACAGCGGACTCACTGAAGCTTTCTTT. V gene TRBV4-3 combines with J gene TRBJ1-1, with TRBD1 as a possible D gene (6 bases). V lost 2 bases and J lost 4, with 14 bases in between. This CDR3 spans 15 amino acids. Germline CDR1 reads LGHNA; CDR2 reads YSLEER.

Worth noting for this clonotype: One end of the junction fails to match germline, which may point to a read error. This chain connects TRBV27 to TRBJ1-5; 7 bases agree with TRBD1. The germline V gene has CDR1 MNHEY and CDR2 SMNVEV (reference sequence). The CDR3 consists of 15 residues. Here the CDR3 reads CACSFAGQEVQPQHF. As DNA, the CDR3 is TGTGCCTGCAGTTTCGCCGGACAGGAGGTTCAGCCCCAGCATTTT.

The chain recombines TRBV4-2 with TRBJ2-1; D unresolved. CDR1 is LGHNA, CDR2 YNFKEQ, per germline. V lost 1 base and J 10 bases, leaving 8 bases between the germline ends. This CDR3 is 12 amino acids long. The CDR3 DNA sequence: TGTGCCAGCAGCCAAGTGGATGACGAGCAGTTCTTC. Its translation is CASSQVDDEQFF.

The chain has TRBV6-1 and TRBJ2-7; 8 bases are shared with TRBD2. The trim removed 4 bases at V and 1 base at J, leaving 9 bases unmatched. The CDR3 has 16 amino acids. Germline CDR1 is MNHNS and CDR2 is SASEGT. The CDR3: CASSALGSGGSYEQYF. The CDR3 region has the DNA TGTGCCAGCAGTGCCCTCGGGAGCGGGGGTTCCTACGAGCAGTACTTC.

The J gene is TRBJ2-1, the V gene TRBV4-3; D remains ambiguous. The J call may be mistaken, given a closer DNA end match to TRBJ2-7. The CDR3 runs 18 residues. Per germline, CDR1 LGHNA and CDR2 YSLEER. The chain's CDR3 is CASSQDLGEATPYNEQYF. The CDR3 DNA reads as TGCGCCAGCAGCCAAGATCTGGGCGAAGCCACCCCCTACAATGAGCAGTACTTC.

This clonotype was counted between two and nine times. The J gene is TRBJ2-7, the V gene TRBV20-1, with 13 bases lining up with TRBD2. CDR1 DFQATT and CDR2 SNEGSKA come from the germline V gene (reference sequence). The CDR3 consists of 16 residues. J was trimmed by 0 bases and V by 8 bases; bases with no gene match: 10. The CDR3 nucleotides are TGCAGTCTACGACTAGCGGGGGGCAAAAGCTCCTACGAGCAGTACTTC. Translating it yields CSLRLAGGKSSYEQYF.

This CDR3 is CAWRKGDRNYEQYF. CDR3 sequence (DNA): TGTGCCTGGAGAAAGGGAGACAGGAACTACGAGCAGTACTTC. This sequence joins TRBV30 and TRBJ2-7; TRBD1 might be the D (6 bases). CDR1 is GTSNPN and CDR2 is SVGIG in the germline V gene (reference sequence). The CDR3 has 14 amino acids. V lost 3 bases and J 3 bases, leaving 15 bases between the germline ends. The variable domain in full, completed from reference TRBV30 and TRBJ2-7, reads SQTIHQWPATLVQPVGSPLSLECTVEGTSNPNLYWYRQAAGRGLQLLFYSVGIGQISSEVPQNLSASRPQDRQFILSSKKLLLSDSGFYLCAWRKGDRNYEQYFGPGTRLTVT.